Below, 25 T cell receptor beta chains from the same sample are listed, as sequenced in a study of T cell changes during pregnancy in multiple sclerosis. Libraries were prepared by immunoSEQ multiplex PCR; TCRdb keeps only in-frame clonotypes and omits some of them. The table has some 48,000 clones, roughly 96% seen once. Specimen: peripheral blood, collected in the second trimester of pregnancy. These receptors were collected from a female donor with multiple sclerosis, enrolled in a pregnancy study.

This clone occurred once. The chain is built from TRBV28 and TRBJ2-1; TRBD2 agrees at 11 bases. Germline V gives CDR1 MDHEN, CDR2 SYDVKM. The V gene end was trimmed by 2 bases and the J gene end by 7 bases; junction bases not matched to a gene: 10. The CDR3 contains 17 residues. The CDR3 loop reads CASSLTGLAGGRNEQFF. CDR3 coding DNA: TGTGCCAGCAGTTTAACAGGACTAGCGGGCGGGCGGAATGAGCAGTTCTTC.

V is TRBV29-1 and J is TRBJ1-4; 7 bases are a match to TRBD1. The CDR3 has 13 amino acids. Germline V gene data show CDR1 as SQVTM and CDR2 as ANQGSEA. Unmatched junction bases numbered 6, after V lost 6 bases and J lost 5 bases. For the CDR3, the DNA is TGCAGCGTCTGGACAGGAGGAAATGAAAAACTGTTTTTT. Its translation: CSVWTGGNEKLFF.

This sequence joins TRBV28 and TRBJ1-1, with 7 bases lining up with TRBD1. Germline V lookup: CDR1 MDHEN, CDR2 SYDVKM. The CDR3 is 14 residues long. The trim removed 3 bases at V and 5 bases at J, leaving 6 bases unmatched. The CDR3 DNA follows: TGTGCCAGCAGTTTTGAGGGGGCGCGAACTGAAGCTTTCTTT. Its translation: CASSFEGARTEAFF.

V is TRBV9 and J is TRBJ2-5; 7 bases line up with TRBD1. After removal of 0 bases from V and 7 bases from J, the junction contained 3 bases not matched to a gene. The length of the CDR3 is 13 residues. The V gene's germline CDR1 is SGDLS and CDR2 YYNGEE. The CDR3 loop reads CASSVEGAATQYF. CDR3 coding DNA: TGTGCCAGCAGCGTAGAGGGGGCAGCGACCCAGTACTTC.

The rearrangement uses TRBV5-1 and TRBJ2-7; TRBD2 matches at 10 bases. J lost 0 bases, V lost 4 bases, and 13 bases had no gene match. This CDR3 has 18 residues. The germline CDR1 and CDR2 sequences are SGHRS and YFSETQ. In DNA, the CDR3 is TGCGCCAGCAGCCCCTCTGCAAGTAGCGGGAGGCTCTCCTACGAGCAGTACTTC. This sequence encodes CASSPSASSGRLSYEQYF.

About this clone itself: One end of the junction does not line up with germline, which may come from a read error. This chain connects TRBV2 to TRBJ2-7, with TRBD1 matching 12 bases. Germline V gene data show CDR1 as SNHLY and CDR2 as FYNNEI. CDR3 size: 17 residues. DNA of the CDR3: TGTGCCAGCAGTCTCCTCACCGGGACAGGGGGCTCCAACGAGCAGTACTTC. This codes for CASSLLTGTGGSNEQYF.

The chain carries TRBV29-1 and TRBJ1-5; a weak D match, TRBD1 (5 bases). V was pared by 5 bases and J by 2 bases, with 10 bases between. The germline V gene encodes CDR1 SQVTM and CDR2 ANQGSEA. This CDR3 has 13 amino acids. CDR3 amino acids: CSVRVGGNQPQHF. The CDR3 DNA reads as TGCAGCGTTCGGGTAGGGGGCAATCAGCCCCAGCATTTT.

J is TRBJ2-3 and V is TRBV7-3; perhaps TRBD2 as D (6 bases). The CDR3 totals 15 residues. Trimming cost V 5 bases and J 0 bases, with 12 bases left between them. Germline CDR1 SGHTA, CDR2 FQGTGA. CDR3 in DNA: TGTGCCAGCAGCCCTACGGGACTTAGCACAGATACGCAGTATTTT. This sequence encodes CASSPTGLSTDTQYF.

The CDR3 is CASSYVPGRGGGLTDTQYF. In DNA, the CDR3 is TGTGCCAGCAGTTACGTCCCCGGGAGGGGCGGGGGGCTCACAGATACGCAGTATTTT. V is TRBV6-8 and J is TRBJ2-3; 8 nucleotides align to TRBD2. The V segment lost 2 bases and the J segment 2 bases; nucleotides outside the gene matches: 15. This CDR3 is built from 19 residues. Germline CDR1 is MNHGY and CDR2 is SAAAGT.

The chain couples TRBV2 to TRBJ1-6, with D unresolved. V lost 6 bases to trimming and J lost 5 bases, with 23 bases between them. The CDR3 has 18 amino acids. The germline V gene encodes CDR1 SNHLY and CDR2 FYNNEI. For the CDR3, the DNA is TGTGCCAGCAGAGGAGGGTGGAGGGATATATTGGATAATTCACCCCTCCACTTT. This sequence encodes CASRGGWRDILDNSPLHF.

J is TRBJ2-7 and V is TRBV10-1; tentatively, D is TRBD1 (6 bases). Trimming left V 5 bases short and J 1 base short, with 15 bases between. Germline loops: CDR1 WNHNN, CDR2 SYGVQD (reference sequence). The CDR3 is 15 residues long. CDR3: CASSLGAGPSYEQYF. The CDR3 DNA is TGCGCCAGCAGTTTGGGGGCAGGACCATCCTACGAGCAGTACTTC.

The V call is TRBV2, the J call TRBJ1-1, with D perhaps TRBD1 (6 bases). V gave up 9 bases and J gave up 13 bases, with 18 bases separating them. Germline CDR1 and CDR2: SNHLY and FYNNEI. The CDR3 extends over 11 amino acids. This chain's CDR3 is CARPESGTLFF. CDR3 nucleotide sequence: TGTGCCAGACCCGAGAGCGGGACACTTTTCTTT.

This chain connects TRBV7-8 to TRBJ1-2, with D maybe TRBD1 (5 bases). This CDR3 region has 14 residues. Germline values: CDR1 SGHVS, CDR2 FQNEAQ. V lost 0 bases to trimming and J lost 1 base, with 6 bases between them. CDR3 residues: CASSLAGGNYGYTF. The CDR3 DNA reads TGTGCCAGCAGCTTAGCGGGGGGTAACTATGGCTACACCTTC.

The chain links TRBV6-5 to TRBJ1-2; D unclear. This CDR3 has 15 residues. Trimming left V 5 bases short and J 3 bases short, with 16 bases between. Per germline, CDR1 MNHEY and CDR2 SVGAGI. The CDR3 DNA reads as TGTGCCAGCAGTACCGCCGGAGGAGGCTACTATGGCTACACCTTC. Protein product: CASSTAGGGYYGYTF.

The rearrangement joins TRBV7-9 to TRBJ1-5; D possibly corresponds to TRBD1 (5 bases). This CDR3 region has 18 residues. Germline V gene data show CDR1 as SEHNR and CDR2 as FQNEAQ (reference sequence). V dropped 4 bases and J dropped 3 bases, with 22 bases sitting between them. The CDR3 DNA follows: TGTGCCAGCAGCTACGCGGTGGGGGGAGAGGGGAACAATCAGCCCCAGCATTTT. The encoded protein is CASSYAVGGEGNNQPQHF.

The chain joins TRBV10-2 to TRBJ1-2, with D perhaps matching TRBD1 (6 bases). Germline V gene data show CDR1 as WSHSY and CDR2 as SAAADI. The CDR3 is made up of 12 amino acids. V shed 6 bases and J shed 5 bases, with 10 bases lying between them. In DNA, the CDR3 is TGCGCCAGCAGCCCGGACAGTTATGGCTACACCTTC. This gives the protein CASSPDSYGYTF.

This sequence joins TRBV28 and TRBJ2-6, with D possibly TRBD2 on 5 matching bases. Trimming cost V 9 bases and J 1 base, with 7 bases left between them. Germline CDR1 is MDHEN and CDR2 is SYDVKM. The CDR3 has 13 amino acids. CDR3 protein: CARRESGANVLTF. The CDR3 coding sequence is TGTGCCAGGAGGGAATCTGGGGCCAACGTCCTGACTTTC.

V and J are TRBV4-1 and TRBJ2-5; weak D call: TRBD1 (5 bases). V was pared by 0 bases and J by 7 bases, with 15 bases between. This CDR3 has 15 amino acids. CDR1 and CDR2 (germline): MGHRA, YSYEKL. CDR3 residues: CASSQDDSPGRTQYF. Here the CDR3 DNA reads TGCGCCAGCAGCCAAGATGACAGTCCCGGTCGGACCCAGTACTTC.

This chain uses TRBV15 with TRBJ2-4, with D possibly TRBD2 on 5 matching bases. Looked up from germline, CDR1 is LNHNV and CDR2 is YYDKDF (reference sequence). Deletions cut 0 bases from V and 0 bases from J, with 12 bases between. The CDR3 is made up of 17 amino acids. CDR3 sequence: CATSREAGVGAKNIQYF. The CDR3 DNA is TGTGCCACCAGCAGAGAAGCCGGGGTTGGAGCCAAAAACATTCAGTACTTC. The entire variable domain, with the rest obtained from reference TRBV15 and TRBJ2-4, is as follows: DAMVIQNPRYQVTQFGKPVTLSCSQTLNHNVMYWYQQKSSQAPKLLFHYYDKDFNNEADTPDNFQSRRPNTSFCFLDIRSPGLGDTAMYLCATSREAGVGAKNIQYFGAGTRLSVL.

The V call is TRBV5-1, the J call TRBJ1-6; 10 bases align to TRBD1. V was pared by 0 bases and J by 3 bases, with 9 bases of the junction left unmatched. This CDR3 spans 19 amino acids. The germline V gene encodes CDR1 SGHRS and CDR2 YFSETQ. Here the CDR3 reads CASSLEATGGEFYNSPLHF. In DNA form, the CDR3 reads TGCGCCAGCAGCTTGGAGGCGACAGGGGGCGAATTCTATAATTCACCCCTCCACTTT.

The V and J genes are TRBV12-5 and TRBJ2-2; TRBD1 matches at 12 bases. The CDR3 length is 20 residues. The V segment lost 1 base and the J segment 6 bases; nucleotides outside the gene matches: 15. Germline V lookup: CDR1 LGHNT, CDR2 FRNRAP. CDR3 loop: CASGLAPGQGAIWASGELFF. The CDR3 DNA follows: TGTGCTAGTGGTTTGGCCCCGGGACAGGGGGCGATCTGGGCATCCGGGGAGCTGTTTTTT.

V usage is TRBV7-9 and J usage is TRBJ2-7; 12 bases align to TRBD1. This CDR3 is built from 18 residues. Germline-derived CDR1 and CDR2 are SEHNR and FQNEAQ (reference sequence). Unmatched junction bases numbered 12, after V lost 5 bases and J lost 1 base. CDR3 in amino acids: CASSHTGDRGQLSYEQYF. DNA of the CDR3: TGTGCCAGCAGCCACACCGGGGACAGGGGGCAACTTTCCTACGAGCAGTACTTC.

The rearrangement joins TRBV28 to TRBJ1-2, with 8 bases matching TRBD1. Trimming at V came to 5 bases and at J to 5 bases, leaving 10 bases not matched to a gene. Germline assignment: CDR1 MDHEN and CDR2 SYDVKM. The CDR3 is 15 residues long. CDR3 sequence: CASSPTHTGGYGYTF. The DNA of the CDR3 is TGTGCCAGCAGTCCCACCCACACAGGGGGTTATGGCTACACCTTC.

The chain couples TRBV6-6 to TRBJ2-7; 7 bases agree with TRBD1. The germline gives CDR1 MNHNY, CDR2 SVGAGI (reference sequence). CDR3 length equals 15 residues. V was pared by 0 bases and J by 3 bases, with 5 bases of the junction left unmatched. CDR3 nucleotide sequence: TGTGCCAGCAGTTACTCGACACAGGGGAACTACGAGCAGTACTTC. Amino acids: CASSYSTQGNYEQYF.

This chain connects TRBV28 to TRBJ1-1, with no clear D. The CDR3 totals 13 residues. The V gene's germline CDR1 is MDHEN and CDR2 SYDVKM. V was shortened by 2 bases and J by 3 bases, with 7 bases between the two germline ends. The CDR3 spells CASSLPGDTEAFF. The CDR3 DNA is TGTGCCAGCAGTTTACCGGGTGACACTGAAGCTTTCTTT.